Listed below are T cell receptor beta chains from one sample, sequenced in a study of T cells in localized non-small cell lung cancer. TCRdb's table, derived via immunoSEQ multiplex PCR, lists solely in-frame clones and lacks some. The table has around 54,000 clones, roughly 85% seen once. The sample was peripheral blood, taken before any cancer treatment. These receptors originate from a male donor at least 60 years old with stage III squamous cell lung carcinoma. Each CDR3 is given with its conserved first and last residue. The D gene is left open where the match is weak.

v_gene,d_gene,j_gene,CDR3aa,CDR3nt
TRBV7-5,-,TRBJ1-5,CVRTSGQGGNQPQHF,TGTGTCAGAACCTCTGGACAGGGCGGCAATCAGCCCCAGCATTTT
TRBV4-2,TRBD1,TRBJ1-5,CASSQSQGGAGQPQHF,TGTGCCAGCAGCCAATCCCAGGGGGGGGCAGGTCAGCCCCAGCATTTT
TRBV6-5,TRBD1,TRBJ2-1,CASSPRTGTYNEQFF,TGTGCCAGCAGTCCCCGGACAGGGACCTACAATGAGCAGTTCTTC
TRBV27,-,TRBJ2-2,CASRQGVANTGELFF,TGTGCCAGCAGACAGGGAGTGGCGAACACCGGGGAGCTGTTTTTT
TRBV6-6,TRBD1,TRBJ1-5,CASSYEGARQPQHF,TGTGCCAGCAGTTACGAGGGGGCGAGGCAGCCCCAGCATTTT
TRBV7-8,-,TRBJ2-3,CASSSRGANTQYF,TGTGCCAGCAGCTCAAGAGGGGCTAATACGCAGTATTTT
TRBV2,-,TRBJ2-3,CASSRAGDTQYF,TGTGCCAGCAGTAGAGCGGGAGATACGCAGTATTTT
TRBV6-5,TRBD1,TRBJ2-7,CASSYRDRPYEQYF,TGTGCCAGCAGTTACCGGGACAGGCCCTACGAGCAGTACTTC
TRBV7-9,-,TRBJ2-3,CASSPPSARGADTQYF,TGTGCCAGCAGCCCACCCTCGGCCCGAGGGGCAGATACGCAGTATTTT
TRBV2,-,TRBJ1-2,CASSEDKRRAPRDGYTF,TGTGCCAGCAGTGAAGACAAGCGGCGGGCGCCGCGGGATGGCTACACCTTC
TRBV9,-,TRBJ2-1,CASSFEGRKAYNEQFF,TGTGCCAGCAGTTTTGAGGGGAGGAAGGCCTACAATGAGCAGTTCTTC
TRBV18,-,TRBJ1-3,CASSPVSTSGNTIYF,TGTGCCAGCTCACCAGTCAGCACCTCTGGAAACACCATATATTTT
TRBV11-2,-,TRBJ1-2,CASSLYPGGGRNTF,TGTGCCAGCAGCCTATACCCGGGGGGCGGGCGAAACACCTTC
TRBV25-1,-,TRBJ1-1,CASSELGQNTEAFF,TGTGCCAGCAGTGAATTAGGCCAGAACACTGAAGCTTTCTTT
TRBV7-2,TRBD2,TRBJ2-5,CASSLVGGSGETQYF,TGTGCCAGCAGCTTAGTCGGGGGGAGTGGGGAGACCCAGTACTTC
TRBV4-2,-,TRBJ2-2,CASSLWDPTGELFF,TGTGCCAGCAGCTTGTGGGACCCCACCGGGGAGCTGTTTTTT
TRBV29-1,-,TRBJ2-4,CSGRSVADIQYF,TGCAGCGGTAGAAGTGTAGCAGACATTCAGTACTTC
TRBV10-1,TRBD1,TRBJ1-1,CASSESRGQGSTEAFF,TGCGCCAGCAGTGAGTCCCGGGGACAGGGTTCCACTGAAGCTTTCTTT
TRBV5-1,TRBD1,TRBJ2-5,CASSLGPGTGGETQYF,TGCGCCAGCAGCTTAGGACCCGGGACAGGAGGAGAGACCCAGTACTTC
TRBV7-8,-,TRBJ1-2,CASSLVAGYYGYTF,TGTGCCAGCAGCTTAGTCGCGGGGTACTATGGCTACACCTTC
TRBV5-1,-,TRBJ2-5,CASSGDPRGETQYF,TGCGCCAGCAGCGGGGACCCTAGAGGGGAGACCCAGTACTTC
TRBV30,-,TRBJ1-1,CAWRGSSTEAFF,TGTGCCTGGAGGGGCTCTAGCACTGAAGCTTTCTTT
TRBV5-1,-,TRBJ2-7,CASSLERQSSYEQYF,TGCGCCAGCAGCTTGGAGAGACAGAGCTCCTACGAGCAGTACTTC
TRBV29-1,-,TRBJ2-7,CSVEEKTYEQYF,TGCAGCGTTGAAGAAAAAACCTACGAGCAGTACTTC
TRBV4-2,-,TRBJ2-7,CASSHASEIYEQYF,TGTGCCAGCAGCCATGCCTCGGAAATCTACGAGCAGTACTTC
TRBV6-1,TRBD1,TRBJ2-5,CASSERQGGQETQYF,TGTGCCAGCAGTGAACGACAGGGGGGACAAGAGACCCAGTACTTC